Below, 15 T cell receptor beta chains from the same sample are listed, as sequenced in a study of blood T cell repertoires in COVID-19. The assay was immunoSEQ multiplex PCR, and TCRdb's table has in-frame clones only and misses some. The table shows some 200,000 clones, with around 91% occurring only once. The sample taken for sequencing was PBMCs or T cells enriched from blood (not recorded which). The receptors stem from a woman aged 18 to 35 in a cohort exposed to, infected with or recovered from COVID-19 (not recorded which).

The J gene is TRBJ1-6, the V gene TRBV2, with 7 nucleotides matching TRBD1. V was pared by 7 bases and J by 6 bases, with 6 bases of the junction left unmatched. The CDR3 is 14 residues long. Looked up from germline, CDR1 is SNHLY and CDR2 is FYNNEI. CDR3 sequence reads: CASTTGQPNSPLHF. As DNA, the CDR3 is TGTGCCAGCACCACGGGACAGCCTAATTCACCCCTCCACTTT.

The chain employs TRBV19 and TRBJ2-2, with no clear D. The CDR3 has 16 residues. Germline values: CDR1 LNHDA, CDR2 SQIVND (reference sequence). V lost 6 bases, J lost 1 base, and 15 bases lay in between. The CDR3 protein is CASSYQRRQNTGELFF. CDR3 nucleotide sequence: TGTGCCAGTAGCTACCAAAGAAGACAGAACACCGGGGAGCTGTTTTTT.

CDR3 in amino acids: CASSLPPTIPHNEQFF. For the CDR3, the DNA is TGTGCCAGCAGTTTACCGCCTACCATCCCCCACAATGAGCAGTTCTTC. This chain uses TRBV28 with TRBJ2-1, with D unresolved. The CDR3 covers 16 residues. The germline CDR1 and CDR2 sequences are MDHEN and SYDVKM. V lost 2 bases, J lost 5 bases, and 16 bases lay in between.

The CDR3 bases are TGTGCCAGCAGCCACGGACTACTAAGGGATAATTCACCCCTCCACTTT. Protein: CASSHGLLRDNSPLHF. V and J are TRBV7-9 and TRBJ1-6; D unclear. Trimming shortened V by 5 bases and J by 5 bases, and 16 bases separated the two germline ends. Germline V lookup: CDR1 SEHNR, CDR2 FQNEAQ (reference sequence). This CDR3 comprises 16 residues.

The chain carries TRBV15 and TRBJ2-1; 12 bases align to TRBD2. The CDR3 has 17 amino acids. Germline V CDR1 and CDR2: LNHNV, YYDKDF (reference sequence). The V and J ends lost 1 base and 8 bases, in that order; junction bases with no gene match: 9. DNA for the CDR3: TGTGCCACCAGCAGAGGGTCAGGACTAGCGGGAATGGATGAGCAGTTCTTC. This sequence encodes CATSRGSGLAGMDEQFF.

J is TRBJ1-2 and V is TRBV2, with 10 bases matching TRBD1. Unmatched junction bases numbered 5, after V lost 2 bases and J lost 5 bases. The germline V gene encodes CDR1 SNHLY and CDR2 FYNNEI. The CDR3 has 15 amino acids. For the CDR3, the DNA is TGTGCCAGCAGTGAATCTCGGACAGGGGGGTATGGCTACACCTTC. It encodes CASSESRTGGYGYTF.

A few counts support this clone. V and J are TRBV5-6 and TRBJ2-2, with 7 bases fitting TRBD2. Looked up from germline, CDR1 is SGHDT and CDR2 is YYEEEE. The CDR3 consists of 15 residues. V lost 4 bases, J lost 2 bases, and 5 bases stayed unmatched. CDR3 in DNA: TGTGCCAGCAGCCGCACGGGGGGTAACACCGGGGAGCTGTTTTTT. Translated, it gives CASSRTGGNTGELFF.

V gene TRBV24-1 combines with J gene TRBJ2-6; TRBD1 is a possible D gene (6 bases). The V end was cut by 3 bases, the J end by 2 bases, with 10 bases between. The CDR3 length is 16 residues. CDR1 and CDR2 from the germline V gene are KGHDR and SFDVKD. The CDR3 sequence is CATSDPGQPGANVLTF. CDR3 sequence (DNA): TGTGCCACCAGTGATCCGGGACAACCTGGGGCCAACGTCCTGACTTTC.

The V gene is TRBV2, the J gene TRBJ1-5, with 7 bases that match TRBD1. V lost 5 bases, J lost 3 bases, and 4 bases stayed unmatched. The germline CDR1 and CDR2 sequences are SNHLY and FYNNEI. The CDR3 is made up of 14 amino acids. DNA for the CDR3: TGTGCCAGCAGTCGGGACAGCTCCAATCAGCCCCAGCATTTT. It encodes CASSRDSSNQPQHF.

This clone has only one observation. The J gene is TRBJ1-2, the V gene TRBV2; D not certain. The CDR3 totals 12 residues. The germline V and J ends were trimmed by 7 bases and 5 bases, with 11 bases remaining between them. Germline lookup yields CDR1 SNHLY and CDR2 FYNNEI. The CDR3 nucleotides are TGTGCCAGCACCGGGGAGCTGTATGGCTACACCTTC. This encodes CASTGELYGYTF.

The chain recombines TRBV29-1 with TRBJ2-3; 8 positions match TRBD1. The ends lost 3 bases at V and 1 base at J; junction bases unmatched: 0. The CDR3 is 13 amino acids. CDR1 is SQVTM and CDR2 is ANQGSEA in the germline V gene. CDR3: CSVETGGTDTQYF. The CDR3 DNA reads TGCAGCGTTGAGACAGGGGGCACAGATACGCAGTATTTT.

This chain connects TRBV10-3 to TRBJ2-1, with D possibly being TRBD1 (6 bases). This CDR3 contains 14 residues. The germline gives CDR1 ENHRY, CDR2 SYGVKD. Trimming left V 4 bases short and J 8 bases short, with 15 bases between. Here the CDR3 DNA reads TGTGCCATCAGTGGGGGGCTAGCAATCGATGAGCAGTTCTTC. Amino acids: CAISGGLAIDEQFF.

CDR3 sequence: CASSPGLAGGKSYEQYF. DNA for the CDR3: TGTGCCAGCAGCCCAGGACTAGCGGGAGGGAAATCCTACGAGCAGTACTTC. The rearrangement uses TRBV7-3 and TRBJ2-7, with 15 bases that match TRBD2. The trim removed 5 bases at V and 1 base at J, leaving 6 bases unmatched. This CDR3 is built from 17 residues. Germline V CDR1 and CDR2: SGHTA, FQGTGA.

V gene TRBV6-1 combines with J gene TRBJ2-7; 7 positions agree with TRBD1. This CDR3 has 14 residues. Germline-derived CDR1 and CDR2 are MNHNS and SASEGT. The V gene end was trimmed by 3 bases and the J gene end by 5 bases; junction bases not matched to a gene: 7. The CDR3 DNA follows: TGTGCCAGCAGTGATGTACAGGGGCCGGACGAGCAGTACTTC. It yields the protein CASSDVQGPDEQYF.

J is TRBJ2-3 and V is TRBV3-1 (or the pseudogene TRBV3-2); 13 bases map to TRBD2. The CDR3 has 15 residues. Germline loops: CDR1 LGHDT, CDR2 YNNKEL (reference sequence). J was trimmed by 5 bases and V by 4 bases; bases with no gene match: 3. The CDR3 DNA is TGTGCCAGCAGCCGCGGACTAGCGGGGGAAGATACGCAGTATTTT. It specifies CASSRGLAGEDTQYF.